Below are 30 T cell receptor beta chains sequenced from a single sample in a study of T cells in tuberculosis. The repertoire was sequenced with immunoSEQ multiplex PCR; TCRdb's copy has only in-frame clones and lacks some. The sample consists of over 35,000 clones, 95% of them appearing once. The sequenced sample consisted of PBMCs. The receptor source for this set is a donor aged 10 to 29 with latent tuberculosis or without tuberculosis infection.

This chain uses TRBV28 with TRBJ1-6; TRBD1 agrees at 9 bases. CDR3 length equals 15 residues. V lost 8 bases, J lost 11 bases, and 13 bases stayed unmatched. CDR1 and CDR2 (germline): MDHEN, SYDVKM. In DNA form, the CDR3 reads TGTGCCAGCCCGAAAGGACAGGGGCGATTACCACCCCTCCACTTT. Its translation is CASPKGQGRLPPLHF.

V and J are TRBV5-1 and TRBJ1-1; D might be TRBD1 (5 bases). The germline V gene has CDR1 SGHRS and CDR2 YFSETQ. Trimming stripped 2 bases from V and 1 base from J, with 12 bases between. The CDR3 loop spans 15 amino acids. CDR3 in amino acids: CASSFQDSTNTEAFF. The CDR3 region has the DNA TGCGCCAGCAGCTTCCAAGACAGTACGAACACTGAAGCTTTCTTT.

The genes are TRBV5-4 and TRBJ1-1; 7 bases fit TRBD1. The CDR3 contains 15 residues. V lost 2 bases to trimming and J lost 7 bases; unmatched junction nucleotides: 11. The germline gives CDR1 SGHNT, CDR2 YYREEE (reference sequence). This CDR3 reads CASSFFRGISGEAFF. The CDR3 DNA reads TGTGCCAGCAGCTTCTTCAGGGGGATTTCAGGTGAAGCTTTCTTT.

The chain combines TRBV4-1 with TRBJ2-1, with D hard to call. V shed 1 base and J shed 8 bases, with 6 bases lying between them. Germline loops: CDR1 MGHRA, CDR2 YSYEKL. The CDR3 is 12 amino acids. The CDR3 sequence is CASSQAGHEQFF. In DNA form, the CDR3 reads TGCGCCAGCAGCCAAGCTGGCCATGAGCAGTTCTTC.

The chain uses TRBV6-5 and TRBJ1-2; the match to TRBD1 covers 9 bases. V shed 6 bases, J shed 4 bases, and the junction held 3 bases outside the gene matches. Germline V gives CDR1 MNHEY, CDR2 SVGAGI. This CDR3 has 13 residues. The CDR3 sequence: CASSLTGGYGYTF. CDR3 nucleotides: TGTGCCAGCAGCCTGACAGGGGGCTATGGCTACACCTTC.

This sequence joins TRBV28 and TRBJ1-1; tentatively, D is TRBD1 (5 bases). The CDR3 consists of 15 residues. Trimming pared 6 bases from V and 0 bases from J, leaving 14 bases between. The germline CDR1 and CDR2 sequences are MDHEN and SYDVKM. Written as DNA, the CDR3 is TGTGCCAGCAGGTGGGGGGGAGGGTTGAACACTGAAGCTTTCTTT. Its translation: CASRWGGGLNTEAFF.

The V call is TRBV5-6, the J call TRBJ2-7; TRBD2 might be the D (6 bases). The CDR3 spans 17 residues. Germline V gene lookup returns CDR1 SGHDT and CDR2 YYEEEE. V shed 7 bases and J shed 7 bases, with 30 bases lying between them. In nucleotides, the CDR3 is TGTGCCAGCGGAAAACCGCCGGGACTCCGTGATTCTGGTGAGCAGTACTTC. Amino acids: CASGKPPGLRDSGEQYF.

This clone was seen a single time. The gene calls are TRBV6-5 and TRBJ1-2; D not resolved. The CDR3 has 13 amino acids. Germline-derived CDR1 and CDR2 are MNHEY and SVGAGI. The V and J ends lost 2 bases and 8 bases respectively, with 12 bases between them. The DNA of the CDR3 is TGTGCCAGCAGTTACGGAGGTGCACAGGGCTACACCTTC. This encodes CASSYGGAQGYTF.

The rearrangement joins TRBV19 to TRBJ1-2, with D possibly being TRBD1 (5 bases). Germline CDR1 and CDR2: LNHDA and SQIVND (reference sequence). The CDR3 has 20 amino acids. Trimming stripped 3 bases from V and 6 bases from J, with 32 bases between. Here the CDR3 reads CASSILFPVNSATDSHGYTF. For the CDR3, the DNA is TGTGCCAGTAGTATTCTCTTTCCGGTAAATTCTGCGACAGACTCTCATGGCTACACCTTC. The full variable domain, rest sourced from reference TRBV19 and TRBJ1-2, is DGGITQSPKYLFRKEGQNVTLSCEQNLNHDAMYWYRQDPGQGLRLIYYSQIVNDFQKGDIAEGYSVSREKKESFPLTVTSAQKNPTAFYLCASSILFPVNSATDSHGYTFGSGTRLTVV.

The chain recombines TRBV9 with TRBJ1-4; TRBD1 might be the D (6 bases). Germline lookup yields CDR1 SGDLS and CDR2 YYNGEE. V lost 3 bases, J lost 8 bases, and 14 bases lay in between. The CDR3 length is 14 residues. The CDR3 reads CASSAGTRAEKLFF. In DNA form, the CDR3 reads TGTGCCAGCAGCGCCGGGACAAGGGCGGAAAAACTGTTTTTT.

The chain is built from TRBV6-1 and TRBJ2-2, with 8 bases fitting TRBD1. Germline loops: CDR1 MNHNS, CDR2 SASEGT. The CDR3 runs 15 residues. Germline trimming cut 6 bases from V and 7 bases from J; bases unmatched to any gene: 10. The CDR3 DNA follows: TGTGCCAGCAGACCGGACAGGGAGTTTTTCGGGGAGCTGTTTTTT. Its protein product is CASRPDREFFGELFF.

The chain carries TRBV29-1 and TRBJ1-3, with D hard to call. V was clipped by 4 bases and J by 0 bases, with 13 bases between them. The germline V gene encodes CDR1 SQVTM and CDR2 ANQGSEA. CDR3 length: 15 residues. The CDR3 reads CSVGEMRSSGNTIYF. The CDR3 coding sequence is TGCAGCGTTGGTGAGATGAGGAGCTCTGGAAACACCATATATTTT. The variable domain in full, completed from reference TRBV29-1 and TRBJ1-3, reads SAVISQKPSRDICQRGTSLTIQCQVDSQVTMMFWYRQQPGQSLTLIATANQGSEATYESGFVIDKFPISRPNLTFSTLTVSNMSPEDSSIYLCSVGEMRSSGNTIYFGEGSWLTVV.

The V call is TRBV18, the J call TRBJ2-2; 9 bases are a match to TRBD1. CDR1 and CDR2 (germline): KGHSH, LQKENI. This CDR3 is 17 amino acids long. Trimming cost V 2 bases and J 7 bases; bases outside gene matches: 11. DNA of the CDR3: TGTGCCAGCTCACCAGCAAGTACAGGGGGCCGGGACGGGGAGCTGTTTTTT. Translation: CASSPASTGGRDGELFF.

The CDR3: CASSVAAGWPGELFF. The CDR3 nucleotides read TGTGCCAGCAGCGTAGCGGCAGGGTGGCCCGGGGAGCTGTTTTTT. The chain is built from TRBV9 and TRBJ2-2; maybe TRBD1 (5 bases). The germline V gene has CDR1 SGDLS and CDR2 YYNGEE. Trimming removed 0 bases from V and 6 bases from J, with 12 bases in between. This CDR3 comprises 15 residues.

This rearrangement joins TRBV30 to TRBJ1-5; TRBD1 aligns across 7 bases. From germline, CDR1 is GTSNPN and CDR2 SVGIG (reference sequence). The V gene end was trimmed by 8 bases and the J gene end by 4 bases; junction bases not matched to a gene: 5. The CDR3 extends over 12 amino acids. The CDR3 loop is CAGQTGNQPQHF. DNA of the CDR3: TGTGCCGGACAGACAGGGAATCAGCCCCAGCATTTT.

The J gene is TRBJ1-1, the V gene TRBV7-6; unclear D gene. Trimming took off 4 bases at V and 3 bases at J, with 9 bases between the two ends. Germline V gene lookup returns CDR1 SGHVS and CDR2 FNYEAQ. The CDR3 runs to 13 residues. The CDR3 nucleotides are TGTGCCAGCAGCTCGTGGGAGTACACTGAAGCTTTCTTT. Translation gives CASSSWEYTEAFF.

This chain joins TRBV7-6 and TRBJ1-3; a weak D match, TRBD1 (5 bases). Trimming stripped 4 bases from V and 0 bases from J, with 25 bases between. Per germline, CDR1 SGHVS and CDR2 FNYEAQ. The CDR3 has 20 amino acids. The CDR3 region has the DNA TGTGCCAGCAGCTCACAAACATCGGTATTTGGACAAACCTCTGGAAACACCATATATTTT. Its protein is CASSSQTSVFGQTSGNTIYF. Full variable domain (remainder filled in from reference TRBV7-6 and TRBJ1-3): GAGVSQSPRYKVTKRGQDVALRCDPISGHVSLYWYRQALGQGPEFLTYFNYEAQQDKSGLPNDRFSAERPEGSISTLTIQRTEQRDSAMYRCASSSQTSVFGQTSGNTIYFGEGSWLTVV.

The rearrangement joins TRBV28 to TRBJ2-5; TRBD2 aligns across 9 bases. J gave up 1 base and V 4 bases, and 7 bases lay outside the gene matches. This CDR3 contains 16 residues. Germline CDR1 MDHEN, CDR2 SYDVKM. This CDR3 is CASSSTTSGAQETQYF. The CDR3, as DNA: TGTGCCAGCAGTTCTACGACTAGCGGTGCCCAAGAGACCCAGTACTTC.

V is TRBV25-1 and J is TRBJ2-1; TRBD1 aligns across 7 bases. CDR3 length: 16 residues. In germline, CDR1 is MGHDK, CDR2 SYGVNS. The trim removed 2 bases at V and 2 bases at J, leaving 6 bases unmatched. The CDR3 protein is CASSEHDRATYNEQFF. In nucleotides, the CDR3 is TGTGCCAGCAGTGAACACGACAGGGCCACCTACAATGAGCAGTTCTTC. The variable domain in full, with the rest retrieved from reference TRBV25-1 and TRBJ2-1, is EADIYQTPRYLVIGTGKKITLECSQTMGHDKMYWYQQDPGMELHLIHYSYGVNSTEKGDLSSESTVSRIRTEHFPLTLESARPSHTSQYLCASSEHDRATYNEQFFGPGTRLTVL.

The chain recombines TRBV7-9 with TRBJ1-2; tentative D call: TRBD1 (6 bases). V lost 5 bases to trimming and J lost 6 bases, with 19 bases between them. The CDR3 is 15 residues long. Germline V lookup: CDR1 SEHNR, CDR2 FQNEAQ (reference sequence). The DNA of the CDR3 is TGTGCCAGCAGCCCCCCAGGGGCCCATTTCCATGGCTACACCTTC. Its protein is CASSPPGAHFHGYTF.

This rearrangement joins TRBV7-9 to TRBJ1-2; the match to TRBD1 covers 7 bases. The CDR3 consists of 15 residues. Germline V gene lookup returns CDR1 SEHNR and CDR2 FQNEAQ (reference sequence). V was pared by 5 bases and J by 7 bases, with 13 bases of the junction left unmatched. The CDR3 protein is CASSPGQERPGGYTF. For the CDR3, the DNA is TGTGCCAGCAGCCCCGGACAGGAGCGTCCTGGTGGCTACACCTTC.

The chain combines TRBV9 with TRBJ2-2; D ambiguous. CDR3 length: 12 residues. Per germline, CDR1 SGDLS and CDR2 YYNGEE. V lost 3 bases and J lost 7, with 7 bases in between. The CDR3 DNA sequence: TGTGCCAGCAGCGGGTATAGCGGGGAGCTGTTTTTT. Translated: CASSGYSGELFF.

V usage is TRBV27 and J usage is TRBJ1-5; TRBD1 is a possible D gene (6 bases). The CDR3 spans 14 residues. The germline V gene has CDR1 MNHEY and CDR2 SMNVEV (reference sequence). V was clipped by 4 bases and J by 4 bases, with 11 bases between them. CDR3 coding DNA: TGTGCCAGCAGTTCAACAGGGAATAATCAGCCCCAGCATTTT. Residues: CASSSTGNNQPQHF.

V gene TRBV9 combines with J gene TRBJ1-3, with a tentative D call TRBD1 (5 bases). Trimming took 4 bases from V and 0 from J, leaving 14 bases between them. Germline CDR1 reads SGDLS; CDR2 reads YYNGEE. The CDR3 extends over 16 amino acids. CDR3 nucleotide sequence: TGTGCCAGCAGCCGGGGGACGGGGCGCTCTGGAAACACCATATATTTT. Its protein product is CASSRGTGRSGNTIYF.

This chain connects TRBV2 to TRBJ2-1; D perhaps matches TRBD2 (5 bases). CDR3 length equals 13 residues. Germline values: CDR1 SNHLY, CDR2 FYNNEI. The V end lost 8 bases, the J end lost 4 bases, and 12 bases lay between the germline ends. The DNA of the CDR3 is TGTGCCAGCCGACTACCGATATACAATGAGCAGTTCTTC. This codes for CASRLPIYNEQFF.

The rearrangement joins TRBV7-8 to TRBJ2-7; D unresolved. With 5 bases removed from V and 3 bases from J, the gap between germline ends came to 8 bases. Germline V gives CDR1 SGHVS, CDR2 FQNEAQ. The CDR3 length is 12 residues. This CDR3 is CASSPNNYEQYF. In DNA form, the CDR3 reads TGTGCCAGCAGCCCTAATAACTACGAGCAGTACTTC.

The CDR3 bases are TGTGCCAGCAGCTTCATAGCGGGGGGGCTAGGAGAGACCCAGTACTTC. Translating gives CASSFIAGGLGETQYF. The gene calls are TRBV7-9 and TRBJ2-5; 11 bases agree with TRBD2. CDR3 length equals 16 residues. Germline CDR1 reads SEHNR; CDR2 reads FQNEAQ (reference sequence). The junction had 7 bases not matched to a gene; V was cut back by 3 bases and J by 4 bases. Using reference TRBV7-9 and TRBJ2-5 for the parts outside the CDR3, the full variable domain is DTGVSQNPRHKITKRGQNVTFRCDPISEHNRLYWYRQTLGQGPEFLTYFQNEAQLEKSRLLSDRFSAERPKGSFSTLEIQRTEQGDSAMYLCASSFIAGGLGETQYFGPGTRLLVL.

The chain links TRBV6-1 to TRBJ1-1, with D possibly being TRBD1 (6 bases). Germline V gives CDR1 MNHNS, CDR2 SASEGT. The CDR3 is 13 amino acids. The V gene lost 6 bases and the J gene lost 5 bases, with 13 bases spanning the gap. The CDR3 region is CASRNRDRTEAFF. In DNA form, the CDR3 reads TGTGCCAGCAGGAACAGGGACCGAACTGAAGCTTTCTTT.

The J gene is TRBJ1-2, the V gene TRBV28; D remains unclear. The CDR3 runs 15 residues. Germline V gene data show CDR1 as MDHEN and CDR2 as SYDVKM. Trimming took 5 bases from V and 2 from J, leaving 15 bases between them. The CDR3 DNA follows: TGTGCCAGCAGTCCCCCGGCAGCGAGAAACTATGGCTACACCTTC. Its protein is CASSPPAARNYGYTF.

This clone was detected only once. CDR3 nucleotide sequence: TGTGCCAGCTCACCTATCAGCGCAGGGGGCACAGATACGCAGTATTTT. It yields the protein CASSPISAGGTDTQYF. The chain couples TRBV18 to TRBJ2-3, with D perhaps TRBD1 (6 bases). V was pared by 3 bases and J by 1 base, with 14 bases between. The germline gives CDR1 KGHSH, CDR2 LQKENI. The CDR3 runs to 16 residues.